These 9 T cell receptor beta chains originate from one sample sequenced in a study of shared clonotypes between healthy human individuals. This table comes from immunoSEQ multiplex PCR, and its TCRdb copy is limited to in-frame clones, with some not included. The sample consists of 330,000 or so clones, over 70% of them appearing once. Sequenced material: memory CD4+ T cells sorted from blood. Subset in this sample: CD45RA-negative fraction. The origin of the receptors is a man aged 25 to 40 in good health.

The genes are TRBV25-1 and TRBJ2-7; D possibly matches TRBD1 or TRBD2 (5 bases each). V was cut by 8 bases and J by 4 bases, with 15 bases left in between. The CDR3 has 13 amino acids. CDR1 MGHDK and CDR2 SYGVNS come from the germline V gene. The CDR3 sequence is CASEGGTSYEQYF. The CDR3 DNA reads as TGTGCCAGCGAGGGTGGGACGTCGTACGAGCAGTACTTC.

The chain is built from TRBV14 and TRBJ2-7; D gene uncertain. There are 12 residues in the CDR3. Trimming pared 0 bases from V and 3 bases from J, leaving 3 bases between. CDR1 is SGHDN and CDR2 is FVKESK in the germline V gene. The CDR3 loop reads CASSQDFYEQYF. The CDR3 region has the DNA TGTGCCAGCAGCCAAGACTTCTACGAGCAGTACTTC.

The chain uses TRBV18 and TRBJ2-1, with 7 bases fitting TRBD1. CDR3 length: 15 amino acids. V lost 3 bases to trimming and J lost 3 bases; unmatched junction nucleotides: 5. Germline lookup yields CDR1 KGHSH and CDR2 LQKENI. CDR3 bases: TGTGCCAGCTCACCTGGGGCAGGGGGCTACAATGAGCAGTTCTTC. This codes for CASSPGAGGYNEQFF.

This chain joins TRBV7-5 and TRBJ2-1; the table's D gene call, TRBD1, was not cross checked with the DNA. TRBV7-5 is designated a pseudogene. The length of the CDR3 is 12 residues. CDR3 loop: CAGRQGSHEQFF. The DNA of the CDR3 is TGTGCCGGTAGACAGGGTTCCCATGAGCAGTTCTTC.

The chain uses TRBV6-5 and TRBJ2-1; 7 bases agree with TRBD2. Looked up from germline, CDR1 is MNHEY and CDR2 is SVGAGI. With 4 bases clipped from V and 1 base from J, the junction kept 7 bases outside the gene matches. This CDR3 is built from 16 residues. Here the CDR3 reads CASSSRSGISYNEQFF. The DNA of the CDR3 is TGTGCCAGCAGTTCCCGGAGCGGGATTTCCTACAATGAGCAGTTCTTC.

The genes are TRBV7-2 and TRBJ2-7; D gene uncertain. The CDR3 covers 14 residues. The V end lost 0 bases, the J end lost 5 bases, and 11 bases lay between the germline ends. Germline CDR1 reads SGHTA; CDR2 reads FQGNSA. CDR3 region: CASSLAYGPHEQYF. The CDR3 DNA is TGTGCCAGCAGCTTAGCGTACGGCCCTCACGAGCAGTACTTC.

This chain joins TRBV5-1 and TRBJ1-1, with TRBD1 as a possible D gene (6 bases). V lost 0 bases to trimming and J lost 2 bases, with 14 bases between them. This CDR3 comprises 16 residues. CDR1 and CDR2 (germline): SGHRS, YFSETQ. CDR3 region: CASSLAGGGSNTEAFF. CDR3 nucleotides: TGCGCCAGCAGCTTGGCGGGGGGCGGGTCAAACACTGAAGCTTTCTTT. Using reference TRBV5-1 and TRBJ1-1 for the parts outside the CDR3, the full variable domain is KAGVTQTPRYLIKTRGQQVTLSCSPISGHRSVSWYQQTPGQGLQFLFEYFSETQRNKGNFPGRFSGRQFSNSRSEMNVSTLELGDSALYLCASSLAGGGSNTEAFFGQGTRLTVV.

The CDR3 nucleotides read TGCGCCAGCAGCTTTGGCCCCCGGGACAGGAGCCCAAAGATATCCTACGAGCAGTACTTC. Its translation: CASSFGPRDRSPKISYEQYF. The V gene is TRBV5-1, the J gene TRBJ2-7; 8 positions agree with TRBD1. Trimming removed 2 bases from V and 1 base from J; junction bases left unmatched: 20. The CDR3 is 20 amino acids. Germline loops: CDR1 SGHRS, CDR2 YFSETQ.

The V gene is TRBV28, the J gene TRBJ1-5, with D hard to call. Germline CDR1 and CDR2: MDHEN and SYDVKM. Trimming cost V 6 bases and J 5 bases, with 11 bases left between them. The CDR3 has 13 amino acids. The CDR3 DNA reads TGTGCCAGCAGACGTCCGTCCGATCAGCCCCAGCATTTT. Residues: CASRRPSDQPQHF.